This T cell receptor beta chain stems from a study of CD8+ T cells in alopecia areata. Sample treatment: oral pan-JAK inhibitor, 5-10 mg twice daily. As part of sample collection, lesional scalp punch biopsies and peripheral blood were taken from alopecia areata patients. This clone occurred a few times. Following extraction, RNA underwent reverse transcription to cDNA, which served as the sequencing template. Assay: immunoSEQ multiplex PCR; the TCRdb copy retains only in-frame clones and omits some. The sample holds approximately 210,000 clones, approximately 40% seen once. CDR1 and CDR2 from the germline V gene are SGHTA and FQGNSA. Trimming at V came to 1 base and at J to 4 bases, leaving 2 bases not matched to a gene. This CDR3 is 15 amino acids long.

The chain employs TRBV7-2 and TRBJ2-1; 9 bases line up with TRBD1. This sequence originates from a human donor with alopecia areata. The sample here was CD4+ T cells sorted from blood, taken at approximately week 36, from a patient treated with tofacitinib. The CDR3 sequence is CASSLVGQGYNEQFF. Written as DNA, the CDR3 is TGTGCCAGCAGCTTAGTGGGACAGGGTTACAATGAGCAGTTCTTC.